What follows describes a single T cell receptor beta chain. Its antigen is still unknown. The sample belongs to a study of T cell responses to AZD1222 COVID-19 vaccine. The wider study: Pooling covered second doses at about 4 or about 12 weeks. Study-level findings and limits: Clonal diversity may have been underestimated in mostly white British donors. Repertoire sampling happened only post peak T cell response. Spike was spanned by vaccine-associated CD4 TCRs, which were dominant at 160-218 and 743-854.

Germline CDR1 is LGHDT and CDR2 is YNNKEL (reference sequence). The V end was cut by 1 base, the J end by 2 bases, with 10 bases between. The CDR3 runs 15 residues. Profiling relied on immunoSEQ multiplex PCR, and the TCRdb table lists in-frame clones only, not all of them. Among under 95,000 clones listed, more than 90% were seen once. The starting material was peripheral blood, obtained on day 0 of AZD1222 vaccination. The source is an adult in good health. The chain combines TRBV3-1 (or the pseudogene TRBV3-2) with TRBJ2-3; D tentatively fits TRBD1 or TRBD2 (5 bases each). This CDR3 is CASSQVRGYTDTQYF. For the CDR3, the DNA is TGTGCCAGCAGCCAAGTCCGGGGCTACACAGATACGCAGTATTTT.